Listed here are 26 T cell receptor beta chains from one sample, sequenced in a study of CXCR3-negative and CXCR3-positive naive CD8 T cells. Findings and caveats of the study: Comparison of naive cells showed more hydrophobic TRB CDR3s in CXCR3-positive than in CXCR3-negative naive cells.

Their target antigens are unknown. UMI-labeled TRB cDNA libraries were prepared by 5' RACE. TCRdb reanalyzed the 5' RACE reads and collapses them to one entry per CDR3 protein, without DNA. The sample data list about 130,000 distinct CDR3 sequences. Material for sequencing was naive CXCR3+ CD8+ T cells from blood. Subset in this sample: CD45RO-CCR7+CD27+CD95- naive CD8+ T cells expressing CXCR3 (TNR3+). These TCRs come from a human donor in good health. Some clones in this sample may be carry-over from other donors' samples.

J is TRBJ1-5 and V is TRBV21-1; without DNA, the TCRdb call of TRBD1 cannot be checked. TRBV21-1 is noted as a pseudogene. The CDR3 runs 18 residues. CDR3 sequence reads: CASTILLGVTNPYQPQHF.

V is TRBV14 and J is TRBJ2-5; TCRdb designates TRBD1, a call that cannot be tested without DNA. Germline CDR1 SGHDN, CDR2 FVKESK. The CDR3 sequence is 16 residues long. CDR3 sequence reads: CASSQEGAGSSETQYF.

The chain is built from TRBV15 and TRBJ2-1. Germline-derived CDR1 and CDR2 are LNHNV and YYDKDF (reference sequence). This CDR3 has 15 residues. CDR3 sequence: CATSRAEQTYNEQFF.

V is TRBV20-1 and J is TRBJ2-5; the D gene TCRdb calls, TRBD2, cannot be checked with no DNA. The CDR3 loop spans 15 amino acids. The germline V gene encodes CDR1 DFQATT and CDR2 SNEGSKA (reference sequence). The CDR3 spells CSAPGLAGVTETQYF.

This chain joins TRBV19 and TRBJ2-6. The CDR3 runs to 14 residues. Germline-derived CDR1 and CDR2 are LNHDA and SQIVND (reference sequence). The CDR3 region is CASRTIFGANVLTF.

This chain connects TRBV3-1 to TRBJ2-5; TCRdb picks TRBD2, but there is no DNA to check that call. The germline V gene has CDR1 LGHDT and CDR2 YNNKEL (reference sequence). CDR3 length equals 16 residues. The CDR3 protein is CASSQGVLGGEETQYF.

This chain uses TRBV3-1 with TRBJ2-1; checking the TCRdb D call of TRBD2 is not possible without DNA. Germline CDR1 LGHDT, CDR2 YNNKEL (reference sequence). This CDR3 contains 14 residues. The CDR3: CASSLERIAAEQFF.

CDR3 amino acids: CASSLGLSGETQYF. The V gene is TRBV11-2, the J gene TRBJ2-5. CDR1 SGHAT and CDR2 FQNNGV come from the germline V gene. This CDR3 has 14 residues.

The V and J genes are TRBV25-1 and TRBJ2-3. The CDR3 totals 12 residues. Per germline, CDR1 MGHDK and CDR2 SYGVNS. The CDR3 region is CASSGVTDTQYF.

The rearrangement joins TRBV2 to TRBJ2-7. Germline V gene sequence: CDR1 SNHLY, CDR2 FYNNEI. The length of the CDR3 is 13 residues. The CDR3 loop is CASSEAGLIIGYF.

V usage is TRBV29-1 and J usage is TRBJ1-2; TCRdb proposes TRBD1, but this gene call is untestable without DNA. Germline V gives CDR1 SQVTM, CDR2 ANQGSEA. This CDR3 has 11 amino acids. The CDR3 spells CSVGQGGGYTF.

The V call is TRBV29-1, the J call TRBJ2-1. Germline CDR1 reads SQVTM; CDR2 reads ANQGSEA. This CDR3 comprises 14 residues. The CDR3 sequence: CSVEDRVSSYEQFF.

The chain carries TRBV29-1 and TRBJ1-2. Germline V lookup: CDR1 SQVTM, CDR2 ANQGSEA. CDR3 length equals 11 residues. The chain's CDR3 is CSVEWKGPPLF.

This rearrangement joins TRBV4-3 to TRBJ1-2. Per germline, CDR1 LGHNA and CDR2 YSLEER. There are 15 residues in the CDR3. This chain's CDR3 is CASSVDRALFDGYTF.

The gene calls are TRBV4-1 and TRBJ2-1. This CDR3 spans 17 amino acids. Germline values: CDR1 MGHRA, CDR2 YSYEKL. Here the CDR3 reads CASSQDAIRVSYNEQFF.

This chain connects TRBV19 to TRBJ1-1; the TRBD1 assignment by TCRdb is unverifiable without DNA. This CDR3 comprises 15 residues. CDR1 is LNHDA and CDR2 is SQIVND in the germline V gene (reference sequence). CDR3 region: CASSMGQLLVTEAFF.

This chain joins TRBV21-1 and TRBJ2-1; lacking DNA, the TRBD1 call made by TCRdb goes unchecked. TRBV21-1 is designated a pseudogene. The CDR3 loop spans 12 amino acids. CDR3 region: CASSDGPREQFF.

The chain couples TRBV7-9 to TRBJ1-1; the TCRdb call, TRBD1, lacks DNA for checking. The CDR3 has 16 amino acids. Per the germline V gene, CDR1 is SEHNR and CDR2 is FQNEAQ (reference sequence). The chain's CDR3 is CASSLTGGPAFTEAFF.

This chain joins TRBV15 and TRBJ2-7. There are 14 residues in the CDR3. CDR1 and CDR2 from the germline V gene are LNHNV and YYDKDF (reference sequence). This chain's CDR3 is CATSRDVNQHEQYF.

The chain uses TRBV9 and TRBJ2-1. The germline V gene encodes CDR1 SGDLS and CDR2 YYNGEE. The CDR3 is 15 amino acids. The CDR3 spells CASSVSGSSYNEQFF.

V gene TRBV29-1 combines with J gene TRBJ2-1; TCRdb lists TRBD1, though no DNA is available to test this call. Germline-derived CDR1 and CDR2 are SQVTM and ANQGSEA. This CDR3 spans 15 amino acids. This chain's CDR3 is CSVEGQNTSYNEQFF.

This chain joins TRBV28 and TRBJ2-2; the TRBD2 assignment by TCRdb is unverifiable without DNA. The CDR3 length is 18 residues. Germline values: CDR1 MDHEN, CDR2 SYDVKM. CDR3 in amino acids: CASSSTAPANANTGELFF. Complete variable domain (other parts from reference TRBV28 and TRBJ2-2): DVKVTQSSRYLVKRTGEKVFLECVQDMDHENMFWYRQDPGLGLRLIYFSYDVKMKEKGDIPEGYSVSREKKERFSLILESASTNQTSMYLCASSSTAPANANTGELFFGEGSRLTVL.

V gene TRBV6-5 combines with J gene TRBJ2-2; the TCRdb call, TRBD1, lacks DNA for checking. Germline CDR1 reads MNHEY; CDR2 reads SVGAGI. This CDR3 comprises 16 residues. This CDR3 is CASSYSQGENTGELFF.

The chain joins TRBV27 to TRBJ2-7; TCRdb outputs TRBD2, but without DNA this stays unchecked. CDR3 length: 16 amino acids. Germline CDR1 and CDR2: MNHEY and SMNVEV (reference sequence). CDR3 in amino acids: CASSSGLAGRSWEQYF.

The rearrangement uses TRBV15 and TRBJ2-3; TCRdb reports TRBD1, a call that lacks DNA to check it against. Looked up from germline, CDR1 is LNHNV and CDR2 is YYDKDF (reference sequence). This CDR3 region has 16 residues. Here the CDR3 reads CATSGTPPGMLDTQYF.

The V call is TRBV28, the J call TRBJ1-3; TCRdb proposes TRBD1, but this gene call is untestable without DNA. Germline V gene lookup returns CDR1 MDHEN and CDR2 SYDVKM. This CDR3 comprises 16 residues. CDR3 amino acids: CASTRIRDFSGNTIYF.